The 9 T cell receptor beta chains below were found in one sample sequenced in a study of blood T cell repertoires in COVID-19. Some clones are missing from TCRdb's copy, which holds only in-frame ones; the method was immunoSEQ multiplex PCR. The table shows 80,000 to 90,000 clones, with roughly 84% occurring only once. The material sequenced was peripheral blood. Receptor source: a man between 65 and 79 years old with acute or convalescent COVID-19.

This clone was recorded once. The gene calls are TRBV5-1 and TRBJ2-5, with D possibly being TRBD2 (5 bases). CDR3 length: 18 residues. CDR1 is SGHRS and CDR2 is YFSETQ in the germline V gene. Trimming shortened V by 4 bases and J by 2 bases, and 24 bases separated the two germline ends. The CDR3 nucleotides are TGCGCCAGCAGCAGAATTATTGGCGGGCGGGCCAGTCAAGAGACCCAGTACTTC. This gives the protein CASSRIIGGRASQETQYF.

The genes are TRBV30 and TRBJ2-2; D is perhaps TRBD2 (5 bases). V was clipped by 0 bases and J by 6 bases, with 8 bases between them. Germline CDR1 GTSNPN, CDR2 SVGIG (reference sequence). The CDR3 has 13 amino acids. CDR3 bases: TGTGCCTGGAGTGTACAGCGGTCCGGGGAGCTGTTTTTT. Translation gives CAWSVQRSGELFF.

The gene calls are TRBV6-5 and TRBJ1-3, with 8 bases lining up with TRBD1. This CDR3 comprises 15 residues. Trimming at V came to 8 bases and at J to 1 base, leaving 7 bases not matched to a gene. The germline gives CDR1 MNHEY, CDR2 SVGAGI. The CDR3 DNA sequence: TGTGCCAGCGTGGGACAGGTTTGGTCTGGAAACACCATATATTTT. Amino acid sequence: CASVGQVWSGNTIYF.

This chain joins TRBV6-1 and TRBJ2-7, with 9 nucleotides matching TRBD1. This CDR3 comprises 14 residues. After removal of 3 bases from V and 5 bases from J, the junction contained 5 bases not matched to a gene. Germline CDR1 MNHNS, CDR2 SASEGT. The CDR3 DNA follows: TGTGCCAGCAGTGACACAGGGGGCGGCGACGAGCAGTACTTC. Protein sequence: CASSDTGGGDEQYF.

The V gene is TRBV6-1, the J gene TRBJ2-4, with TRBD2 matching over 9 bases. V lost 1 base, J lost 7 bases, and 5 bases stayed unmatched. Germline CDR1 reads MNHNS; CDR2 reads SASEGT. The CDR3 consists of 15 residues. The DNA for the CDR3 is TGTGCCAGCAGTGAAGGTAGCGGGGGCGGCAACATTCAGTACTTC. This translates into CASSEGSGGGNIQYF.

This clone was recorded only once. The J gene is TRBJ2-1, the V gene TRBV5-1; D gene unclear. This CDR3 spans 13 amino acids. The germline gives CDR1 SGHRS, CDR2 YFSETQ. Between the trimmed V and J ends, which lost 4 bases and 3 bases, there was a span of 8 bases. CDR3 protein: CASSPFGYNEQFF. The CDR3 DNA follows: TGCGCCAGCAGCCCCTTCGGCTACAATGAGCAGTTCTTC.

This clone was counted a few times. CDR3 DNA: TGCGCCAGCAGTGAGTTGGGGGCTCAAGAGACCCAGTACTTC. Amino acids: CASSELGAQETQYF. This chain joins TRBV10-2 and TRBJ2-5; D may be TRBD1 (6 bases). The CDR3 is 14 amino acids. Germline values: CDR1 WSHSY, CDR2 SAAADI. The V end lost 1 base, the J end lost 2 bases, and 8 bases lay between the germline ends.

This CDR3 reads CASSPGVGNEKLFF. The DNA of the CDR3 is TGTGCCAGCAGCCCAGGGGTGGGTAATGAAAAACTGTTTTTT. The chain couples TRBV3-1 (or the pseudogene TRBV3-2) to TRBJ1-4; perhaps TRBD1 as D (6 bases). The length of the CDR3 is 14 residues. V was clipped by 4 bases and J by 4 bases, with 10 bases between them. Germline CDR1 reads LGHDT; CDR2 reads YNNKEL (reference sequence).

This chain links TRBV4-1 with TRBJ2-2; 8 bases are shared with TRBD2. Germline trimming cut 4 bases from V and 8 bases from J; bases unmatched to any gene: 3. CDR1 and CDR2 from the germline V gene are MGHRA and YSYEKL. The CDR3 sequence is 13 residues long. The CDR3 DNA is TGCGCCAGCAGCCTACGACTAGCGGGGGAGCTGTTTTTT. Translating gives CASSLRLAGELFF.